Listed here is a single TCR beta chain. What it recognizes is unknown. Other nucleotide sequences in the sample specify the same CDR3. The PCR ran on 60 Vbeta and 13 Jbeta primers. Profiled with immunoSEQ multiplex PCR; TCRdb holds only in-frame clones, not every one. The sample lists under 200,000 clones; approximately 71% were seen once. The data were obtained in a study of cytomegalovirus exposure and HLA in healthy donors. J was trimmed by 4 bases and V by 6 bases; bases with no gene match: 6. This CDR3 region has 15 residues. Germline V gene sequence: CDR1 MDHEN, CDR2 SYDVKM. Regarding the study as a whole: As a later analysis revealed, the rate of TCR association differed by HLA locus, with DRB1 most and HLA-C fewest.

Sequencing was done on a sample of PBMCs. The chain employs TRBV28 and TRBJ1-6; 7 positions agree with TRBD1. This TCR derives from a man aged 45-65 years in good health and CMV-seronegative. The CDR3 here is CASSRGTAYNSPLHF. CDR3 bases: TGTGCCAGCAGCCGCGGGACAGCTTATAATTCACCCCTCCACTTT.